The next 14 T cell receptor beta chains were all read from a single sample in a study of blood T cell repertoires in COVID-19. Here immunoSEQ multiplex PCR was the method, and the copy in TCRdb shows in-frame clones only, minus some. The sample lists 140,000 to 150,000 clones, 80% to 90% seen once, with roughly 35% in the top ten. The sample taken for sequencing was peripheral blood. The receptor set was obtained from a middle-aged man who had recovered from COVID-19.

The rearrangement links TRBV24-1 to TRBJ1-5; D is unclear. Trimming took 0 bases from V and 0 from J, leaving 11 bases between them. CDR1 is KGHDR, CDR2 SFDVKD, per germline. The CDR3 runs to 17 residues. The CDR3 sequence: CATSDLPGAYSNQPQHF. The CDR3 DNA follows: TGTGCCACCAGTGATTTGCCAGGCGCTTATAGCAATCAGCCCCAGCATTTT.

The chain links TRBV6-5 to TRBJ1-5; a weak D match, TRBD1 (6 bases). Germline V lookup: CDR1 MNHEY, CDR2 SVGAGI. This CDR3 comprises 13 residues. V dropped 7 bases and J dropped 9 bases, with 16 bases sitting between them. CDR3 in DNA: TGTGCCAGCACGGTTACGGGGGGCACGCCCCAGCATTTT. Its translation is CASTVTGGTPQHF.

This clone came up once. The gene calls are TRBV5-6 and TRBJ2-7; 7 bases are a match to TRBD1. The CDR3 extends over 17 amino acids. Germline CDR1 and CDR2: SGHDT and YYEEEE. With 1 base clipped from V and 2 bases from J, the junction kept 12 bases outside the gene matches. The CDR3 DNA reads TGTGCCAGCAGCTTGAAAGGGGGCTGGAACGTAGCCTACGAGCAGTACTTC. Encoded protein: CASSLKGGWNVAYEQYF.

This clone was counted a few times. This sample includes further DNA sequences coding for the same CDR3. This sequence joins TRBV6-5 and TRBJ1-2; 9 bases map to TRBD1. The CDR3 sequence is 13 residues long. Looked up from germline, CDR1 is MNHEY and CDR2 is SVGAGI. Trimming took 4 bases from V and 8 from J; bases not matched to a gene: 5. CDR3 residues: CASSSGQGRGYTF. The CDR3 nucleotides are TGTGCCAGCAGTTCGGGACAGGGTAGAGGCTACACCTTC.

The V and J genes are TRBV25-1 and TRBJ2-5; 7 nucleotides match TRBD2. The CDR3 has 15 amino acids. Germline CDR1 and CDR2: MGHDK and SYGVNS. Trimming at V came to 5 bases and at J to 9 bases, leaving 15 bases not matched to a gene. For the CDR3, the DNA is TGTGCCAGCAGTCCCGGCGGGGGACCCCCTGTGGCCCAGTACTTC. Protein sequence: CASSPGGGPPVAQYF. Full variable domain (missing parts from reference TRBV25-1 and TRBJ2-5): EADIYQTPRYLVIGTGKKITLECSQTMGHDKMYWYQQDPGMELHLIHYSYGVNSTEKGDLSSESTVSRIRTEHFPLTLESARPSHTSQYLCASSPGGGPPVAQYFGPGTRLLVL.

The rearrangement links TRBV5-1 to TRBJ2-7; 7 nucleotides line up with TRBD1. The CDR3 has 16 residues. The V gene end was trimmed by 3 bases and the J gene end by 1 base; junction bases not matched to a gene: 10. Germline-derived CDR1 and CDR2 are SGHRS and YFSETQ. The CDR3 nucleotides are TGCGCCAGCAGCTGGGACCCTCAGGGACAGTCCTACGAGCAGTACTTC. It is translated as CASSWDPQGQSYEQYF.

The V gene is TRBV4-1, the J gene TRBJ2-7; 10 bases agree with TRBD2. The V segment lost 1 base and the J segment 6 bases; nucleotides outside the gene matches: 6. Germline values: CDR1 MGHRA, CDR2 YSYEKL. The CDR3 is 15 residues long. CDR3 loop: CASSQAPRTSGEQYF. The CDR3 DNA reads TGCGCCAGCAGCCAAGCCCCCCGGACTAGCGGCGAGCAGTACTTC.

The chain links TRBV12-5 to TRBJ2-5; 7 bases fit TRBD1. The ends lost 1 base at V and 2 bases at J; junction bases unmatched: 4. CDR3 length: 15 residues. In germline, CDR1 is LGHNT, CDR2 FRNRAP. CDR3 DNA: TGTGCTAGTGGTTTGGGCGACAGGGCACAAGAGACCCAGTACTTC. It codes for CASGLGDRAQETQYF.

The rearrangement joins TRBV7-2 to TRBJ1-1; TRBD1 matches 8 bases. The length of the CDR3 is 15 residues. The J segment lost 0 bases and the V segment lost 4 bases, leaving 4 bases of the junction unmatched. Germline values: CDR1 SGHTA, CDR2 FQGNSA. The CDR3 sequence is CASSSSGQVNTEAFF. The CDR3 DNA reads TGTGCCAGCAGCTCCTCGGGACAGGTGAACACTGAAGCTTTCTTT.

This chain links TRBV13 with TRBJ1-1; TRBD1 matches at 8 bases. This CDR3 comprises 15 residues. The germline gives CDR1 PRHDT, CDR2 FYEKMQ (reference sequence). The V gene end was trimmed by 6 bases and the J gene end by 5 bases; junction bases not matched to a gene: 11. CDR3 loop: CASRGVQGAKTEAFF. The DNA for the CDR3 is TGTGCCAGCAGGGGGGTCCAGGGGGCCAAGACTGAAGCTTTCTTT.

J is TRBJ1-5 and V is TRBV19; 8 bases fit TRBD1. The CDR3 covers 15 residues. Germline V lookup: CDR1 LNHDA, CDR2 SQIVND (reference sequence). Trimming at V came to 4 bases and at J to 6 bases, leaving 8 bases not matched to a gene. The CDR3 loop reads CASSTQAQGGQPQHF. CDR3 in DNA: TGTGCCAGTAGTACGCAAGCACAGGGGGGTCAGCCCCAGCATTTT.

The chain is built from TRBV18 and TRBJ2-3; TRBD2 agrees at 8 bases. The length of the CDR3 is 16 residues. V trimming: 6 bases; J trimming: 6 bases; junction bases outside the gene matches: 14. Germline assignment: CDR1 KGHSH and CDR2 LQKENI. Written as DNA, the CDR3 is TGTGCCAGCTCCGCTGGGGCGGGGGGCCATAGCGATACGCAGTATTTT. This gives the protein CASSAGAGGHSDTQYF.

This rearrangement joins TRBV12-5 to TRBJ1-5; the D gene is possibly TRBD1 (5 bases). V lost 6 bases to trimming and J lost 3 bases, with 9 bases between them. The CDR3 spans 13 residues. The V gene's germline CDR1 is LGHNT and CDR2 FRNRAP. Here the CDR3 DNA reads TGTGCTAGTGGAAGACAGAACAATCAGCCCCAGCATTTT. Protein sequence: CASGRQNNQPQHF.

The chain carries TRBV2 and TRBJ1-2, with D unclear. The CDR3 spans 13 residues. V was trimmed by 7 bases and J by 3 bases, leaving 12 bases between them. Germline CDR1 is SNHLY and CDR2 is FYNNEI. The CDR3 loop is CASTLESYYGYTF. In DNA form, the CDR3 reads TGTGCCAGCACCCTCGAGTCCTACTATGGCTACACCTTC.